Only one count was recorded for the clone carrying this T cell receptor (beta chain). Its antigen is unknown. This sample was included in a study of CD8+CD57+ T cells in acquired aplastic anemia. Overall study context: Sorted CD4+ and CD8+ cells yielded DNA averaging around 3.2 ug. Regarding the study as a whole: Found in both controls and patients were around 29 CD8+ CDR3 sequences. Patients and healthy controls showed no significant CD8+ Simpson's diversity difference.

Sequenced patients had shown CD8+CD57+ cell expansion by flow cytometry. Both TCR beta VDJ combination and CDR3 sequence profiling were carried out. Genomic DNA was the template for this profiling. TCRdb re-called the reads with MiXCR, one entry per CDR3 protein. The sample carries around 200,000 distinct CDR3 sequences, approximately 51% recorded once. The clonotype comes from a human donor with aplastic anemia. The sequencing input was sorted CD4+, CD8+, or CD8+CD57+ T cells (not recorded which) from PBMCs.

The CDR3 coding sequence is TGTGCCAGCAGCAACGGACTAGCGGGGGCTGAGACCCAGTACTTC. Protein sequence: CASSNGLAGAETQYF. The rearrangement joins TRBV7-8 to TRBJ2-5; 13 nucleotides agree with TRBD2. Germline V lookup: CDR1 SGHVS, CDR2 FQNEAQ. The CDR3 covers 15 residues. V trimming: 5 bases; J trimming: 5 bases; junction bases outside the gene matches: 5.